This entry lists 28 T cell receptor beta chains sequenced from one sample in a study of blood T cell repertoires in COVID-19 (dated by TCRdb to between 2020 and 2021). The library was made by the immunoSEQ multiplex PCR assay. TCRdb re-hosts the immuneACCESS table, in-frame sequences only. Its copies lack some clones; in the studies checked, an unresolved V gene accounts for under half of them, and the cause for the rest is not known. The sample table lists some 380,000 clones, around 87% of them with a count of one. The ten largest clones add up to about 6.5% of the sample. The sample was peripheral blood. These receptors all stem from a man aged 18 to 29 with active or convalescent COVID-19.

The J gene is TRBJ1-5, the V gene TRBV19, with D perhaps TRBD1 (6 bases). The V gene lost 6 bases and the J gene lost 6 bases, with 12 bases spanning the gap. This CDR3 contains 13 residues. Per the germline V gene, CDR1 is LNHDA and CDR2 is SQIVND (reference sequence). The DNA for the CDR3 is TGTGCCAGTAGCCTAGGGGGTAGTCAGCCCCAGCATTTT. Amino acids: CASSLGGSQPQHF.

The rearrangement joins TRBV28 to TRBJ2-1; weak D call: TRBD2 (5 bases). The V gene's germline CDR1 is MDHEN and CDR2 SYDVKM. The V gene lost 1 base and the J gene lost 6 bases, with 16 bases spanning the gap. This CDR3 contains 16 residues. The CDR3: CASSLSAGSYLNEQFF. The CDR3 DNA reads as TGTGCCAGCAGTTTATCGGCGGGCTCTTATCTCAATGAGCAGTTCTTC.

DNA for the CDR3: TGTGCCAGCAGCCAAGTTTTGGGACAGGGGGTCTATGGCTACACCTTC. As protein: CASSQVLGQGVYGYTF. V and J are TRBV3-1 (or the pseudogene TRBV3-2) and TRBJ1-2, with 11 bases aligning to TRBD1. Trimming cost V 1 base and J 4 bases; bases outside gene matches: 5. The length of the CDR3 is 16 residues. Germline CDR1 reads LGHDT; CDR2 reads YNNKEL (reference sequence).

The chain employs TRBV3-1 (or the pseudogene TRBV3-2) and TRBJ1-4; D gene ambiguous. Trimming stripped 4 bases from V and 4 bases from J, with 13 bases between. This CDR3 region has 15 residues. Per germline, CDR1 LGHDT and CDR2 YNNKEL (reference sequence). CDR3 bases: TGTGCCAGCAGCCCACGATTTACGGGTAATGAAAAACTGTTTTTT. Amino acid sequence: CASSPRFTGNEKLFF.

The chain employs TRBV12-3 or TRBV12-4 and TRBJ1-1; D may be TRBD1 (5 bases). The CDR3 has 10 amino acids. V lost 6 bases and J lost 8, with 7 bases in between. For the CDR3, the DNA is TGTGCCAGCAGGGGGCCAGAAGCTTTCTTT. This gives the protein CASRGPEAFF.

The V and J genes are TRBV18 and TRBJ1-4; D remains unclear. Germline CDR1 reads KGHSH; CDR2 reads LQKENI. V was pared by 1 base and J by 3 bases, with 12 bases between. The CDR3 extends over 16 amino acids. The CDR3 DNA reads as TGTGCCAGCTCACCACTTGGGCAGCGGGCTAATGAAAAACTGTTTTTT. It specifies CASSPLGQRANEKLFF.

This CDR3 is CASSYLRTPARDYGYTF. The CDR3 nucleotides are TGTGCCAGCAGTTACCTACGGACACCGGCCAGAGACTATGGCTACACCTTC. The gene calls are TRBV6-2 or TRBV6-3 and TRBJ1-2, with D possibly TRBD1 on 5 matching bases. The length of the CDR3 is 17 residues. Germline V gives CDR1 MNHEY, CDR2 SVGEGT. V shed 2 bases and J shed 3 bases, with 19 bases lying between them.

The rearrangement links TRBV5-1 to TRBJ1-1; no clear D. With 1 base removed from V and 4 bases from J, the gap between germline ends came to 11 bases. Germline loops: CDR1 SGHRS, CDR2 YFSETQ. This CDR3 comprises 14 residues. CDR3 amino acids: CASSLRSRGTEAFF. The CDR3 region has the DNA TGCGCCAGCAGCTTGAGAAGTCGGGGCACTGAAGCTTTCTTT. The variable domain in full, completed from reference TRBV5-1 and TRBJ1-1, reads KAGVTQTPRYLIKTRGQQVTLSCSPISGHRSVSWYQQTPGQGLQFLFEYFSETQRNKGNFPGRFSGRQFSNSRSEMNVSTLELGDSALYLCASSLRSRGTEAFFGQGTRLTVV.

For this clone: One junction end does not reproduce the germline sequence, and a read error may be involved. The rearrangement joins TRBV29-1 to TRBJ1-1, with D hard to call. The CDR3 spans 8 residues. Looked up from germline, CDR1 is SQVTM and CDR2 is ANQGSEA. The CDR3: CSVEDLSF. CDR3 DNA sequence: TGCAGCGTTGAAGATCTATCTTTT.

The chain couples TRBV27 to TRBJ2-1; maybe TRBD2 (6 bases). The V end was cut by 6 bases, the J end by 1 base, with 16 bases between. CDR1 and CDR2 from the germline V gene are MNHEY and SMNVEV (reference sequence). The CDR3 consists of 16 residues. CDR3 in amino acids: CASSPVLAVSYNEQFF. As DNA, the CDR3 is TGTGCCAGCAGCCCCGTTTTAGCGGTTTCCTACAATGAGCAGTTCTTC.

This chain's CDR3 is CASSLTSLWGANVLTF. The CDR3 DNA is TGTGCCAGCAGCCTTACTAGTTTGTGGGGGGCCAACGTCCTGACTTTC. The genes are TRBV14 and TRBJ2-6; D is possibly TRBD2 (5 bases). Trimming removed 4 bases from V and 4 bases from J, with 14 bases in between. The CDR3 consists of 16 residues. CDR1 and CDR2 from the germline V gene are SGHDN and FVKESK. The whole variable domain, filled in from reference TRBV14 and TRBJ2-6, reads EAGVTQFPSHSVIEKGQTVTLRCDPISGHDNLYWYRRVMGKEIKFLLHFVKESKQDESGMPNNRFLAERTGGTYSTLKVQPAELEDSGVYFCASSLTSLWGANVLTFGAGSRLTVL.

CDR3 in DNA: TGTGCCAGCAGCGTCGGGACAGGCAATCAGCCCCAGCATTTT. As protein: CASSVGTGNQPQHF. This chain links TRBV6-5 with TRBJ1-5, with 7 nucleotides matching TRBD1. CDR1 and CDR2 (germline): MNHEY, SVGAGI. This CDR3 region has 14 residues. Germline trimming cut 6 bases from V and 2 bases from J; bases unmatched to any gene: 4.

Points on this clone: The junction differs from germline at one of its ends, possibly a read error. The chain is built from TRBV5-5 and TRBJ2-7, with TRBD1 identical over 7 bases. CDR3 length equals 17 residues. Germline lookup yields CDR1 SGHKS and CDR2 YYEKEE (reference sequence). CDR3 sequence reads: CASSLAGDSWGTYEQYF. CDR3 DNA: TGTGCCAGCAGCTTGGCCGGGGACAGCTGGGGGACCTACGAACAGTACTTC.

V usage is TRBV6-5 and J usage is TRBJ1-5; D is undetermined. V lost 6 bases and J lost 0, with 9 bases in between. The CDR3 has 14 residues. Germline loops: CDR1 MNHEY, CDR2 SVGAGI. The DNA for the CDR3 is TGTGCCAGCAGATCTGAACATAGCAATCAGCCCCAGCATTTT. Translation: CASRSEHSNQPQHF.

V and J are TRBV4-1 and TRBJ2-1, with 9 bases matching TRBD2. The CDR3 extends over 17 amino acids. Germline-derived CDR1 and CDR2 are MGHRA and YSYEKL. The V segment lost 4 bases and the J segment 7 bases; nucleotides outside the gene matches: 14. The DNA of the CDR3 is TGCGCCAGCAGCCGTACAGCGGGGGGAGGGCCTCTAAATGAGCAGTTCTTC. Residues: CASSRTAGGGPLNEQFF.

The rearrangement uses TRBV24-1 and TRBJ2-2, with TRBD2 identical over 9 bases. V shed 3 bases and J 6 bases; nucleotides not matched to a gene: 7. CDR3 length equals 16 residues. Germline V gene data show CDR1 as KGHDR and CDR2 as SFDVKD. This CDR3 is CATSDPGTSFAGELFF. CDR3 nucleotide sequence: TGTGCCACCAGTGATCCCGGGACTAGCTTCGCCGGGGAGCTGTTTTTT.

V usage is TRBV27 and J usage is TRBJ1-4; 7 bases map to TRBD1. Trimming at V came to 4 bases and at J to 7 bases, leaving 9 bases not matched to a gene. The germline gives CDR1 MNHEY, CDR2 SMNVEV (reference sequence). This CDR3 is 15 amino acids long. The CDR3 coding sequence is TGTGCCAGCAGTTCACAGGGGATAGGAGGTGAAAAACTGTTTTTT. Residues: CASSSQGIGGEKLFF.

The chain employs TRBV9 and TRBJ2-5, with D perhaps TRBD2 (7 bases). Germline loops: CDR1 SGDLS, CDR2 YYNGEE. This CDR3 region has 15 residues. V lost 4 bases to trimming and J lost 5 bases, with 18 bases between them. The CDR3 here is CASSSGTNGRETQYF. The DNA of the CDR3 is TGTGCCAGCAGCAGCGGGACAAATGGGAGGGAGACCCAGTACTTC.

The rearrangement joins TRBV21-1 to TRBJ1-1; no DNA check was done on the table's D call, TRBD1. TRBV21-1 is marked as a pseudogene. CDR3 length: 13 residues. Here the CDR3 DNA reads TGTGCCAGCGAGAGGGGGACGAAACCTCCAACTTTCTTT. Protein: CASERGTKPPTFF.

The rearrangement links TRBV27 to TRBJ1-5; a weak D match, TRBD1 (5 bases). The germline V gene encodes CDR1 MNHEY and CDR2 SMNVEV (reference sequence). V gave up 9 bases and J gave up 2 bases, with 11 bases separating them. CDR3 length equals 13 residues. The CDR3 loop is CASQGMGNQPQHF. The CDR3 DNA is TGTGCCAGTCAGGGTATGGGCAATCAGCCCCAGCATTTT.

The chain combines TRBV29-1 with TRBJ1-3, with D possibly matching TRBD1 (6 bases). The germline V gene has CDR1 SQVTM and CDR2 ANQGSEA. The CDR3 sequence is 12 residues long. Trimming pared 4 bases from V and 12 bases from J, leaving 16 bases between. As DNA, the CDR3 is TGCAGCGTTGGGGACATCGGAAATCGCATATATTTT. Translated: CSVGDIGNRIYF.

The chain joins TRBV7-3 to TRBJ2-3, with TRBD2 matching over 10 bases. This CDR3 has 15 amino acids. Germline loops: CDR1 SGHTA, CDR2 FQGTGA. Trimming took 5 bases from V and 6 from J; bases not matched to a gene: 8. The CDR3 region is CASSTSGTTTDTQYF. CDR3 DNA sequence: TGTGCCAGCAGCACTAGCGGGACTACAACGGATACGCAGTATTTT.

This chain joins TRBV3-1 (or the pseudogene TRBV3-2) and TRBJ1-1; D uncertain. The CDR3 spans 17 residues. Germline CDR1 LGHDT, CDR2 YNNKEL (reference sequence). Trimming removed 0 bases at V and 5 bases at J, with 19 bases between. DNA of the CDR3: TGTGCCAGCAGCCAAGATCCGGGGATTCAAGGAGGGACTGAAGCTTTCTTT. Residues: CASSQDPGIQGGTEAFF.

This chain joins TRBV4-2 and TRBJ2-7; 10 nucleotides align to TRBD2. The junction had 7 bases not matched to a gene; V was cut back by 1 base and J by 4 bases. The CDR3 covers 16 residues. CDR1 LGHNA and CDR2 YNFKEQ come from the germline V gene. DNA for the CDR3: TGTGCCAGCAGCCAAGGGGGTAGCGGGAGGTTTTACGAGCAGTACTTC. This codes for CASSQGGSGRFYEQYF.

This chain connects TRBV12-3 or TRBV12-4 to TRBJ1-2; no clear D gene. The CDR3 loop spans 12 amino acids. Trimming took off 1 base at V and 10 bases at J, with 10 bases between the two ends. The CDR3 sequence is CASSLVWRDYTF. DNA of the CDR3: TGTGCCAGCAGTTTAGTGTGGAGGGACTACACCTTC.

This chain joins TRBV29-1 and TRBJ2-2; the match to TRBD2 covers 10 bases. V lost 6 bases, J lost 5 bases, and 3 bases stayed unmatched. The CDR3 is made up of 13 amino acids. Germline V lookup: CDR1 SQVTM, CDR2 ANQGSEA. CDR3 bases: TGCAGCGTACTAGCGGGGCTAACCGGGGAGCTGTTTTTT. It is translated as CSVLAGLTGELFF.

This chain uses TRBV19 with TRBJ1-4; D gene ambiguous. CDR3 length: 13 amino acids. Germline CDR1 is LNHDA and CDR2 is SQIVND (reference sequence). Trimming took off 5 bases at V and 7 bases at J, with 11 bases between the two ends. The CDR3 spells CASSPRLSEKLFF. Written as DNA, the CDR3 is TGTGCCAGTAGTCCCAGGTTGAGTGAAAAACTGTTTTTT.

The rearrangement uses TRBV19 and TRBJ2-1; 15 nucleotides agree with TRBD2. Looked up from germline, CDR1 is LNHDA and CDR2 is SQIVND (reference sequence). Trimming removed 5 bases from V and 5 bases from J; junction bases left unmatched: 10. The CDR3 totals 18 residues. This CDR3 is CASSQGTSGRPGDNEQFF. Here the CDR3 DNA reads TGTGCCAGTAGTCAAGGGACTAGCGGGAGGCCCGGGGACAATGAGCAGTTCTTC. Using reference TRBV19 and TRBJ2-1 for the parts outside the CDR3, the full variable domain is DGGITQSPKYLFRKEGQNVTLSCEQNLNHDAMYWYRQDPGQGLRLIYYSQIVNDFQKGDIAEGYSVSREKKESFPLTVTSAQKNPTAFYLCASSQGTSGRPGDNEQFFGPGTRLTVL.